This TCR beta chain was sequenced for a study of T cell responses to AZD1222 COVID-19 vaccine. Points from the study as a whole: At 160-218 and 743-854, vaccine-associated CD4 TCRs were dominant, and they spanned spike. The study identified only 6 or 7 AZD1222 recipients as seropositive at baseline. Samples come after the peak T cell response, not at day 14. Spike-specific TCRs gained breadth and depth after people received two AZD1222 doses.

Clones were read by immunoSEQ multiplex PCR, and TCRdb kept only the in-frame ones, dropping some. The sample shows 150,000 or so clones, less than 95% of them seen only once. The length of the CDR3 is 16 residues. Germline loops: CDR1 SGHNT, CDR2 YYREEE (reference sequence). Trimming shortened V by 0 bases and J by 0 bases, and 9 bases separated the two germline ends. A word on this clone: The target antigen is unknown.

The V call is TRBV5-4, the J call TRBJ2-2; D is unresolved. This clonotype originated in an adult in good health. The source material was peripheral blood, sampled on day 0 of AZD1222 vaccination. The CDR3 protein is CASSLGVRPNTGELFF. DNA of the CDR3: TGTGCCAGCAGCTTGGGGGTCCGACCGAACACCGGGGAGCTGTTTTTT.